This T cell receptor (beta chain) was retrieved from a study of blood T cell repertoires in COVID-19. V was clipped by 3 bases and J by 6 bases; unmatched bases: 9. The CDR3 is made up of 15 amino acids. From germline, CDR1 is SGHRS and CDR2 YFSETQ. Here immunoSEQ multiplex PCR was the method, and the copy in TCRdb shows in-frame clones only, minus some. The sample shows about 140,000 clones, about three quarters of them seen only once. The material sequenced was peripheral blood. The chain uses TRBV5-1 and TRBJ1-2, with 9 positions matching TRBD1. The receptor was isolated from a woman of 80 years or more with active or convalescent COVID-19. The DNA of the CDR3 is TGCGCCAGCAGCTCTGTCGGGACAGGGAGAAATGGCTACACCTTC. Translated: CASSSVGTGRNGYTF.